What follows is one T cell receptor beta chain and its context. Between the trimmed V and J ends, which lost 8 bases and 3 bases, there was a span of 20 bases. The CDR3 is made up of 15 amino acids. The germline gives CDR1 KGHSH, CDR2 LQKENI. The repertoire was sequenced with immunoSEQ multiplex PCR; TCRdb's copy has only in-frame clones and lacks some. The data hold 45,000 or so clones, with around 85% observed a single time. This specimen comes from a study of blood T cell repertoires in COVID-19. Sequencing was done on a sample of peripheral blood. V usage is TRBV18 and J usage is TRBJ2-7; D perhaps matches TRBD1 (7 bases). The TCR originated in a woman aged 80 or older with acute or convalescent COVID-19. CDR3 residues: CASTTGRKGLYEQYF. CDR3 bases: TGTGCCAGCACGACAGGGAGGAAAGGCCTCTACGAGCAGTACTTC. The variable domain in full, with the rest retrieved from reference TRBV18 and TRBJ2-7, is NAGVMQNPRHLVRRRGQEARLRCSPMKGHSHVYWYRQLPEEGLKFMVYLQKENIIDESGMPKERFSAEFPKEGPSILRIQQVVRGDSAAYFCASTTGRKGLYEQYFGPGTRLTVT.